The 31 T cell receptor beta chains below come from one sample, sequenced in a study of OX40 agonist ivuxolimab in advanced cancers. TCRdb's table, derived via immunoSEQ multiplex PCR, lists solely in-frame clones and lacks some. The top ten hold 0.45% to 0.7% of the sample, which has 70,000 to 95,000 clones, over 80% seen once. The sample was CD4+ or CD8+ T cells sorted from blood, taken in a trial of the OX40 agonist ivuxolimab. The receptors were sampled from an adult with an advanced solid tumor such as melanoma, head and neck, liver or kidney cancer.

The chain carries TRBV7-6 and TRBJ2-3; D is unresolved. V was cut by 4 bases and J by 10 bases, with 12 bases left in between. Germline V lookup: CDR1 SGHVS, CDR2 FNYEAQ. The CDR3 covers 12 residues. DNA of the CDR3: TGTGCCAGCAGCTCTCCTGGGTTATCGCAGTATTTT. Translation: CASSSPGLSQYF.

The chain is built from TRBV14 and TRBJ1-1; D gene ambiguous. The germline V gene has CDR1 SGHDN and CDR2 FVKESK. Trimming removed 0 bases from V and 1 base from J, with 6 bases in between. CDR3 length: 14 amino acids. For the CDR3, the DNA is TGTGCCAGCAGCCAAGATGTAGGGAACACTGAAGCTTTCTTT. Encoded protein: CASSQDVGNTEAFF.

This clone was picked up one time. The genes are TRBV7-9 and TRBJ1-1; D is uncertain. The CDR3 is 14 residues long. From germline, CDR1 is SEHNR and CDR2 FQNEAQ (reference sequence). Trimming removed 1 base at V and 3 bases at J, with 9 bases between. The CDR3 region is CASSLEGRDTEAFF. The CDR3 region has the DNA TGTGCCAGCAGCTTAGAAGGGAGGGACACTGAAGCTTTCTTT.

This chain uses TRBV11-2 with TRBJ1-3, with a tentative D call TRBD1 (5 bases). Trimming removed 4 bases at V and 0 bases at J, with 13 bases between. Per the germline V gene, CDR1 is SGHAT and CDR2 is FQNNGV. This CDR3 spans 16 amino acids. The CDR3 sequence is CASSYWDANSGNTIYF. As DNA, the CDR3 is TGTGCCAGCAGCTACTGGGACGCCAACTCTGGAAACACCATATATTTT.

The chain has TRBV5-1 and TRBJ1-6; the D is unclear. Germline loops: CDR1 SGHRS, CDR2 YFSETQ. V was shortened by 4 bases and J by 7 bases, with 12 bases between the two germline ends. The CDR3 totals 14 residues. This CDR3 is CASSREGGNSPLHF. The CDR3 nucleotides are TGCGCCAGCAGCAGAGAGGGCGGCAATTCACCCCTCCACTTT. Drawing the rest from reference TRBV5-1 and TRBJ1-6, the complete variable domain is KAGVTQTPRYLIKTRGQQVTLSCSPISGHRSVSWYQQTPGQGLQFLFEYFSETQRNKGNFPGRFSGRQFSNSRSEMNVSTLELGDSALYLCASSREGGNSPLHFGNGTRLTVT.

The chain employs TRBV5-1 and TRBJ1-1; no clear D gene. This CDR3 has 15 amino acids. From germline, CDR1 is SGHRS and CDR2 YFSETQ. V was pared by 0 bases and J by 5 bases, with 14 bases between. The CDR3 DNA reads TGCGCCAGCAGCTTGGTGAGAGGGTTGGAGACTGAAGCTTTCTTT. Protein product: CASSLVRGLETEAFF.

The chain recombines TRBV7-9 with TRBJ2-6, with 9 bases aligning to TRBD1. With 2 bases clipped from V and 1 base from J, the junction kept 9 bases outside the gene matches. CDR3 length: 19 residues. Germline V gene lookup returns CDR1 SEHNR and CDR2 FQNEAQ (reference sequence). In nucleotides, the CDR3 is TGTGCCAGCAGCTTATCCACGGGACAGGGAGGATCTGGGGCCAACGTCCTGACTTTC. As protein: CASSLSTGQGGSGANVLTF.

The chain is built from TRBV21-1 and TRBJ1-3; TRBD1, the D gene given by the table, was not confirmed from the DNA. TRBV21-1 is an annotated pseudogene. The CDR3 is 16 residues long. The CDR3 DNA sequence: TGTGCCAGCAGCAAAACTCCGGGACAGGATGGAAACACCATATATTTT. Residues: CASSKTPGQDGNTIYF.

The V gene is TRBV6-1, the J gene TRBJ1-2; D is unresolved. The CDR3 is made up of 13 amino acids. Per the germline V gene, CDR1 is MNHNS and CDR2 is SASEGT. Trimming removed 2 bases at V and 2 bases at J, with 6 bases between. CDR3 DNA sequence: TGTGCCAGCAGTGAAATTGGCAACTATGGCTACACCTTC. Amino acids: CASSEIGNYGYTF.

The CDR3 coding sequence is TGTGCCAGCTCACCACAATCTGGGGCCAACGTCCTGACTTTC. Protein: CASSPQSGANVLTF. The J gene is TRBJ2-6, the V gene TRBV18, with D unclear. The CDR3 totals 14 residues. Germline loops: CDR1 KGHSH, CDR2 LQKENI. The germline V and J ends were trimmed by 1 base and 1 base, with 2 bases remaining between them.

This clone showed up just once. J is TRBJ2-1 and V is TRBV7-2; the D gene could be TRBD1 or TRBD2 (5 bases each). The CDR3 has 15 residues. V shed 5 bases and J shed 6 bases, with 17 bases lying between them. Looked up from germline, CDR1 is SGHTA and CDR2 is FQGNSA. The CDR3 reads CASSKGPAWGNEQFF. The CDR3 nucleotides read TGTGCCAGCAGCAAGGGACCCGCCTGGGGCAATGAGCAGTTCTTC.

The gene calls are TRBV19 and TRBJ1-1; no reliable D call. Germline V gene lookup returns CDR1 LNHDA and CDR2 SQIVND (reference sequence). The CDR3 totals 15 residues. V lost 1 base and J 5 bases, leaving 14 bases between the germline ends. CDR3 DNA: TGTGCCAGTAGTATAGCTACTGCCGGTTGGACTGAAGCTTTCTTT. It specifies CASSIATAGWTEAFF.

V is TRBV5-1 and J is TRBJ1-6; D may be TRBD1 (5 bases). CDR3 length: 15 amino acids. CDR1 is SGHRS, CDR2 YFSETQ, per germline. V was trimmed by 3 bases and J by 4 bases, leaving 11 bases between them. The CDR3 coding sequence is TGCGCCAGCAGCTCCGGGACTGAGTATAATTCACCCCTCCACTTT. This encodes CASSSGTEYNSPLHF.

The gene calls are TRBV28 and TRBJ1-6; D might be TRBD1 (5 bases). From germline, CDR1 is MDHEN and CDR2 SYDVKM. This CDR3 is 17 amino acids long. V lost 3 bases, J lost 4 bases, and 16 bases lay in between. For the CDR3, the DNA is TGTGCCAGCAGTTTTTACGGTACAGGTCAATATAATTCACCCCTCCACTTT. Its translation: CASSFYGTGQYNSPLHF.

This clone was seen a few times. This rearrangement joins TRBV12-5 to TRBJ1-3, with TRBD1 as a possible D gene (6 bases). The CDR3 runs to 17 residues. CDR1 and CDR2 from the germline V gene are LGHNT and FRNRAP. V gave up 6 bases and J gave up 0 bases, with 18 bases separating them. CDR3 sequence: CASGLGQPSTSGNTIYF. For the CDR3, the DNA is TGTGCTAGTGGCCTAGGACAGCCCTCAACCTCTGGAAACACCATATATTTT. The full variable domain, its missing parts supplied by reference TRBV12-5 and TRBJ1-3, is DARVTQTPRHKVTEMGQEVTMRCQPILGHNTVFWYRQTMMQGLELLAYFRNRAPLDDSGMPKDRFSAEMPDATLATLKIQPSEPRDSAVYFCASGLGQPSTSGNTIYFGEGSWLTVV.

V is TRBV27 and J is TRBJ2-5; D might be TRBD2 (5 bases). Germline-derived CDR1 and CDR2 are MNHEY and SMNVEV (reference sequence). With 8 bases removed from V and 7 bases from J, the gap between germline ends came to 14 bases. There are 12 residues in the CDR3. The CDR3 sequence: CASHQDEGTQYF. CDR3 bases: TGTGCCAGCCACCAAGACGAGGGGACCCAGTACTTC.

Here the CDR3 reads CASSPRAANEQFF. CDR3 bases: TGTGCCAGCAGCCCGCGGGCAGCCAATGAGCAGTTCTTC. The chain uses TRBV7-3 and TRBJ2-1; tentatively, D is TRBD2 (5 bases). The CDR3 has 13 amino acids. From germline, CDR1 is SGHTA and CDR2 FQGTGA. V was trimmed by 5 bases and J by 6 bases, leaving 11 bases between them.

The CDR3 reads CASSVEPLSGTGELFF. The CDR3 DNA is TGTGCCAGCAGCGTAGAACCCCTCAGTGGGACCGGGGAGCTGTTTTTT. The chain recombines TRBV9 with TRBJ2-2, with D hard to call. The germline V gene has CDR1 SGDLS and CDR2 YYNGEE. Trimming left V 0 bases short and J 5 bases short, with 14 bases between. This CDR3 comprises 16 residues.

CDR3 DNA: TGTGCCAGCTCACCACCCCGAGGACAGGCGGTCTCCTACAATGAGCAGTTCTTC. Translating gives CASSPPRGQAVSYNEQFF. This chain uses TRBV18 with TRBJ2-1; 7 nucleotides align to TRBD1. V lost 0 bases to trimming and J lost 0 bases; unmatched junction nucleotides: 8. The germline CDR1 and CDR2 sequences are KGHSH and LQKENI. This CDR3 comprises 18 residues.

The rearrangement joins TRBV7-2 to TRBJ2-5; 9 bases align to TRBD2. The CDR3 consists of 15 residues. The germline V gene has CDR1 SGHTA and CDR2 FQGNSA. V shed 8 bases, J shed 2 bases, and the junction held 9 bases outside the gene matches. CDR3 sequence: CASGGTSWRQETQYF. The CDR3 DNA sequence: TGTGCCAGCGGGGGGACTAGCTGGAGGCAAGAGACCCAGTACTTC.

CDR3 protein: CASGLPDRTETQYF. The CDR3, as DNA: TGTGCTAGTGGTTTGCCGGACAGGACAGAGACCCAGTACTTC. V usage is TRBV12-5 and J usage is TRBJ2-5; 7 bases align to TRBD1. The germline gives CDR1 LGHNT, CDR2 FRNRAP. The CDR3 contains 14 residues. After removal of 2 bases from V and 4 bases from J, the junction contained 4 bases not matched to a gene.

This chain uses TRBV18 with TRBJ2-1; TRBD2 matches at 13 bases. CDR3 length: 15 residues. The germline V gene encodes CDR1 KGHSH and CDR2 LQKENI. V shed 3 bases and J 7 bases; nucleotides not matched to a gene: 3. Here the CDR3 reads CASSPGTSGANEQFF. The CDR3 region has the DNA TGTGCCAGCTCACCCGGGACTAGCGGGGCAAATGAGCAGTTCTTC. The whole variable domain, filled in from reference TRBV18 and TRBJ2-1, reads NAGVMQNPRHLVRRRGQEARLRCSPMKGHSHVYWYRQLPEEGLKFMVYLQKENIIDESGMPKERFSAEFPKEGPSILRIQQVVRGDSAAYFCASSPGTSGANEQFFGPGTRLTVL.

The sample holds one count of this clone. The chain employs TRBV7-9 and TRBJ1-1; D ambiguous. V gave up 3 bases and J gave up 5 bases, with 7 bases separating them. Germline V lookup: CDR1 SEHNR, CDR2 FQNEAQ (reference sequence). The CDR3 spans 12 residues. CDR3: CASSFSGTEAFF. Written as DNA, the CDR3 is TGTGCCAGCAGCTTCTCGGGAACTGAAGCTTTCTTT.

This chain joins TRBV27 and TRBJ1-2, with D tentatively TRBD1 (6 bases). The V gene's germline CDR1 is MNHEY and CDR2 SMNVEV (reference sequence). There are 14 residues in the CDR3. V was shortened by 7 bases and J by 7 bases, with 19 bases between the two germline ends. CDR3 in amino acids: CASTQRAQGGGYTF. DNA of the CDR3: TGTGCCAGCACCCAAAGGGCGCAAGGGGGTGGCTACACCTTC.

The genes are TRBV5-4 and TRBJ2-7; TRBD1 is a possible D gene (6 bases). Germline values: CDR1 SGHNT, CDR2 YYREEE (reference sequence). The CDR3 totals 13 residues. Trimming cost V 2 bases and J 6 bases, with 12 bases left between them. Written as DNA, the CDR3 is TGTGCCAGCAGCTTCCAGGGGAAGGGCGAGCAGTACTTC. Translation: CASSFQGKGEQYF.

The chain has TRBV6-4 and TRBJ2-3; D might be TRBD2 (6 bases). Between the trimmed V and J ends, which lost 2 bases and 1 base, there was a span of 7 bases. This CDR3 region has 14 residues. Germline assignment: CDR1 MRHNA and CDR2 SNTAGT. The CDR3 DNA follows: TGTGCCAGCAGTGACGGCGGGGGCACAGATACGCAGTATTTT. Its translation: CASSDGGGTDTQYF.

The chain uses TRBV7-6 and TRBJ2-7, with D perhaps TRBD2 (7 bases). CDR3 length equals 14 residues. Trimming stripped 2 bases from V and 4 bases from J, with 12 bases between. The germline gives CDR1 SGHVS, CDR2 FNYEAQ. The DNA of the CDR3 is TGTGCCAGCAGCTTACGGGGGGCTGTTTACGAGCAGTACTTC. It is translated as CASSLRGAVYEQYF. The full variable domain, in which reference TRBV7-6 and TRBJ2-7 provide the parts outside the CDR3, is GAGVSQSPRYKVTKRGQDVALRCDPISGHVSLYWYRQALGQGPEFLTYFNYEAQQDKSGLPNDRFSAERPEGSISTLTIQRTEQRDSAMYRCASSLRGAVYEQYFGPGTRLTVT.

The rearrangement joins TRBV7-2 to TRBJ2-2, with D unresolved. In germline, CDR1 is SGHTA, CDR2 FQGNSA. With 4 bases removed from V and 0 bases from J, the gap between germline ends came to 3 bases. The length of the CDR3 is 13 residues. DNA of the CDR3: TGTGCCAGCAGCTCCCCGAACACCGGGGAGCTGTTTTTT. It encodes CASSSPNTGELFF. The whole variable domain, filled in from reference TRBV7-2 and TRBJ2-2, reads GAGVSQSPSNKVTEKGKDVELRCDPISGHTALYWYRQSLGQGLEFLIYFQGNSAPDKSGLPSDRFSAERTGGSVSTLTIQRTQQEDSAVYLCASSSPNTGELFFGEGSRLTVL.

This clone was counted between two and nine times. The chain combines TRBV29-1 with TRBJ1-5; D is unclear. The CDR3 is 15 residues long. Looked up from germline, CDR1 is SQVTM and CDR2 is ANQGSEA. V was pared by 0 bases and J by 5 bases, with 14 bases between. The CDR3 sequence: CSVEDRRERHQPQHF. The CDR3 bases are TGCAGCGTTGAAGATAGGAGGGAAAGGCATCAGCCCCAGCATTTT.

This chain uses TRBV6-1 with TRBJ1-4; the D is unclear. Germline V gives CDR1 MNHNS, CDR2 SASEGT. Trimming cost V 11 bases and J 7 bases, with 20 bases left between them. The CDR3 contains 14 residues. CDR3 in DNA: TGTGCCTCTAAAGAAGGGTGGTCTACTGAAAAACTGTTTTTT. Translating it yields CASKEGWSTEKLFF.

This chain joins TRBV9 and TRBJ1-2, with TRBD1 identical over 10 bases. The CDR3 totals 17 residues. The J segment lost 0 bases and the V segment lost 4 bases, leaving 9 bases of the junction unmatched. Germline CDR1 is SGDLS and CDR2 is YYNGEE. CDR3 bases: TGTGCCAGCAGCCCACGGGAGGGGACAGGGGCTAACTATGGCTACACCTTC. Translated, it gives CASSPREGTGANYGYTF.